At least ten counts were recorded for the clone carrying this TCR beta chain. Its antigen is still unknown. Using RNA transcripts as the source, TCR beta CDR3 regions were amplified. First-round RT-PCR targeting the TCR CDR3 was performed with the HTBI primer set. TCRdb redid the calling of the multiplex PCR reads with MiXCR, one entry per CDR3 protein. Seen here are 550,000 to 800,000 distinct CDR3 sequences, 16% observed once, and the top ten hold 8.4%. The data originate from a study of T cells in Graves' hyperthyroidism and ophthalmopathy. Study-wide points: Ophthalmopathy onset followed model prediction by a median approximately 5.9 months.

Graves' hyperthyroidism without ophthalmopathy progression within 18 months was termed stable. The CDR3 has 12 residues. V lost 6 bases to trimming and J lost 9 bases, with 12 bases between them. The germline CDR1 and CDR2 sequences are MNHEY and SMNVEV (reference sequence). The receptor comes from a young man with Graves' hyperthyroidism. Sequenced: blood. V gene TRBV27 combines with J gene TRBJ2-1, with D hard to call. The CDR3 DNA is TGTGCCAGCAGGACCTTTCCGGGTGAGCAGTTCTTC. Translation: CASRTFPGEQFF.